The present TCR beta chain was sequenced within a study of OX40 agonist ivuxolimab in advanced cancers. Turning to the study itself: Three patients showed partial responses: one hepatocellular carcinoma and two cutaneous melanoma cases.

Method: immunoSEQ multiplex PCR; TCRdb's copy keeps in-frame clones and lacks some. The data hold approximately 70,000 clones, with about 93% observed a single time. The V gene lost 2 bases and the J gene lost 4 bases, with 12 bases spanning the gap. Germline V CDR1 and CDR2: GTSNPN, SVGIG (reference sequence). The CDR3 has 13 residues. V usage is TRBV30 and J usage is TRBJ2-7; D is unclear. This specimen was CD4+ or CD8+ T cells sorted from blood, taken in a trial of the OX40 agonist ivuxolimab. This TCR derives from an adult with an advanced solid tumor such as melanoma, head and neck, liver or kidney cancer. The CDR3 DNA sequence: TGTGCCTGGAGTTTGGGTTCTAAATACGAGCAGTACTTC. Its translation: CAWSLGSKYEQYF.